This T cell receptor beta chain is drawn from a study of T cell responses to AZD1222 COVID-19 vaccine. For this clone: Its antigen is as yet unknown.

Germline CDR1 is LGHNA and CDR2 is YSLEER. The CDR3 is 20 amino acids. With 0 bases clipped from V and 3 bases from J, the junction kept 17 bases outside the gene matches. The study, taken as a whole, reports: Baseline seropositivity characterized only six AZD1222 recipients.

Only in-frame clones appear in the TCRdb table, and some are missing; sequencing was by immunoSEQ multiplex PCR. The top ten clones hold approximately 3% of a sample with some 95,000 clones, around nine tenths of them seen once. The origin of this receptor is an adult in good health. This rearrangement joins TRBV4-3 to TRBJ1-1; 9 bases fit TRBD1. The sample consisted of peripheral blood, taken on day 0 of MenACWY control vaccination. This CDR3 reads CASSQDEGGQGVSYHTEAFF. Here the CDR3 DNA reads TGCGCCAGCAGCCAAGATGAGGGGGGACAGGGCGTATCCTACCACACTGAAGCTTTCTTT.